The text below deals with one TCR beta chain. The sample belongs to a study of blood T cell repertoires in COVID-19. As for the study in general: From T cells, B-cell-depleted T cells, or PBMCs came the material, which was cDNA or gDNA.

CDR1 and CDR2 (germline): MDHEN, SYDVKM. The V and J ends lost 3 bases and 6 bases, in that order; junction bases with no gene match: 5. The length of the CDR3 is 15 residues. The table came from immunoSEQ multiplex PCR; TCRdb's copy has only in-frame clones and leaves some out. Of about 150,000 clones in the sample, about 89% were seen once. The chain joins TRBV28 to TRBJ1-5; 10 bases are a match to TRBD1. The TCR sequence derives from a man aged 60-69 years with active or convalescent COVID-19. The sequenced sample was peripheral blood. CDR3: CASSFGGQGTQPQHF. The CDR3 bases are TGTGCCAGCAGTTTCGGGGGACAGGGGACTCAGCCCCAGCATTTT.